The clone carrying this T cell receptor (beta chain) was counted a single time. Antigen specificity is unknown. The PCR ran on 60 Vbeta and 13 Jbeta primers. The method was immunoSEQ multiplex PCR; TCRdb's version includes in-frame clones alone and lacks a portion of them. Among about 150,000 clones listed, just under 75% were seen once. The CDR3 runs 15 residues. The V gene end was trimmed by 6 bases and the J gene end by 7 bases; junction bases not matched to a gene: 12. Germline V gene sequence: CDR1 MNHNS, CDR2 SASEGT. The data were taken from a study of cytomegalovirus exposure and HLA in healthy donors. Whole-study findings and limits: As confirmed in vitro, three CMV-associated chains were specific for CMV antigens.

The chain carries TRBV6-1 and TRBJ2-1, with TRBD2 matching over 7 bases. Sequenced: PBMCs. This TCR came from a woman aged 18-29 years in good health and CMV-seronegative. In DNA form, the CDR3 reads TGTGCCAGCAGATCTGGGGAGGGCCGGGGGAATGAGCAGTTCTTC. Its translation is CASRSGEGRGNEQFF.